These 8 T cell receptor beta chains came from one sample sequenced in a study of cytomegalovirus exposure and HLA in healthy donors (dated by TCRdb to the late 2010s). Library method: the immunoSEQ multiplex PCR assay. The multiplex PCR relied on a mix of 60 forward primers for TCR Vbeta segments and 13 reverse primers for TCR Jbeta segments. This is the immuneACCESS table as TCRdb keeps it, with only in-frame sequences that have V and J called. A part of the clones is gone; compared with another copy, unresolved V genes explain less than half, and the rest is unexplained. The data table for this sample lists 150,000 to 200,000 clones. The top ten clones comprise 0.79% of the sample. What was sequenced was PBMCs. The receptor source for this set is a woman under 30 in good health and CMV-seropositive.

The chain carries TRBV5-1 and TRBJ1-3; no definite D call. The ends were cut back, 5 bases at V and 0 bases at J, with 12 bases in the middle. The CDR3 extends over 15 amino acids. Germline loops: CDR1 SGHRS, CDR2 YFSETQ. This chain's CDR3 is CASRRMESSGNTIYF. The CDR3 nucleotides are TGCGCCAGCAGGCGAATGGAGAGCTCTGGAAACACCATATATTTT.

This chain links TRBV5-1 with TRBJ2-3; 9 nucleotides agree with TRBD2. V shed 5 bases and J 3 bases; nucleotides not matched to a gene: 7. The CDR3 extends over 15 amino acids. Germline V gene lookup returns CDR1 SGHRS and CDR2 YFSETQ. The CDR3 bases are TGCGCCAGCAGTACAGGCGGGGGGGGAACAGATACGCAGTATTTT. The encoded protein is CASSTGGGGTDTQYF.

This rearrangement joins TRBV27 to TRBJ2-7; TRBD1 matches at 9 bases. Per germline, CDR1 MNHEY and CDR2 SMNVEV (reference sequence). Germline trimming cut 8 bases from V and 3 bases from J; bases unmatched to any gene: 2. The CDR3 contains 12 residues. The CDR3 spells CASLTGGYEQYF. The CDR3 region has the DNA TGTGCCAGCCTGACAGGGGGCTACGAGCAGTACTTC.

The chain carries TRBV11-3 and TRBJ1-4, with a weak D call TRBD1 (5 bases). Germline V CDR1 and CDR2: SGHNT, YENEEA. Trimming took off 2 bases at V and 5 bases at J, with 15 bases between the two ends. This CDR3 is built from 16 residues. The DNA of the CDR3 is TGTGCCAGCAGCTTATCGGGCCCAGGGAGGAATGAAAAACTGTTTTTT. Its translation: CASSLSGPGRNEKLFF.

A note on this clone: Other nucleotide sequences from this sample produce the same CDR3. The chain recombines TRBV5-1 with TRBJ2-5, with 8 bases lining up with TRBD2. The CDR3 is 13 residues long. Germline V gene lookup returns CDR1 SGHRS and CDR2 YFSETQ. Losses at the gene ends were 4 bases for V and 4 bases for J; bases not matched to a gene: 3. CDR3 sequence reads: CASSRGGGETQYF. The CDR3 DNA reads TGCGCCAGCAGCCGGGGGGGTGGAGAGACCCAGTACTTC.

This sequence joins TRBV15 and TRBJ1-3, with D possibly matching TRBD1 (5 bases). Trimming removed 0 bases from V and 0 bases from J, with 15 bases in between. Per germline, CDR1 LNHNV and CDR2 YYDKDF (reference sequence). There are 18 residues in the CDR3. The CDR3 DNA reads TGTGCCACCAGCAGAGAGGGGGGGGGTTGGAGCTCTGGAAACACCATATATTTT. It encodes CATSREGGGWSSGNTIYF.

The chain couples TRBV11-2 to TRBJ2-7, with 9 bases matching TRBD1. Losses at the gene ends were 1 base for V and 2 bases for J; bases not matched to a gene: 12. This CDR3 is built from 18 residues. From germline, CDR1 is SGHAT and CDR2 FQNNGV. This chain's CDR3 is CASSLAGQGHSRPYEQYF. For the CDR3, the DNA is TGTGCCAGCAGCTTAGCAGGACAGGGGCACTCGCGCCCCTACGAGCAGTACTTC.

V is TRBV6-1 and J is TRBJ1-5; 12 nucleotides line up with TRBD1. CDR3 size: 16 residues. Germline V gene sequence: CDR1 MNHNS, CDR2 SASEGT. Trimming cost V 4 bases and J 7 bases; bases outside gene matches: 8. CDR3: CASSGKGQGALQPQHF. The CDR3 DNA sequence: TGTGCCAGCAGTGGGAAGGGACAGGGGGCCCTACAGCCCCAGCATTTT.